This is a list of T cell receptor beta chains from one sample in a study of T cell responses to AZD1222 COVID-19 vaccine. Sequencing was performed with immunoSEQ multiplex PCR; in TCRdb, only in-frame clones are kept and a portion is missing. The table has some 200,000 clones, around nine tenths seen once. The starting material was peripheral blood, obtained 28 days after the second AZD1222 dose. Every receptor here comes from an adult who received the AZD1222 COVID-19 vaccine. Each CDR3 is given with its conserved first and last residue. The D gene is left open where the match is weak. Some rows have no size entry. The others give once, few or many, or a class for an expanded clone.

CDR3 | DNA | size | J | V | D
CASSPGMLQPQHF | TGTGCCAGTAGTCCTGGGATGCTTCAGCCCCAGCATTTT | - | TRBJ1-5 | TRBV19 | -
CASSYRVPSYEQYF | TGTGCCAGCAGTTACAGGGTCCCCTCCTACGAGCAGTACTTC | - | TRBJ2-7 | TRBV27 | -
CASSGGRGEQYF | TGTGCCAGCAGTGGGGGGAGGGGCGAGCAGTACTTC | - | TRBJ2-7 | TRBV28 | TRBD2
CASSYSRLTSTDTQYF | TGTGCCAGCAGTTACTCGCGGCTAACTAGCACAGATACGCAGTATTTT | - | TRBJ2-3 | TRBV6-5 | -
CASSLRSGKDTQYF | TGTGCCAGCAGCTTGCGGAGCGGAAAGGATACGCAGTATTTT | - | TRBJ2-3 | TRBV5-4 | -
CASSDVLGSPLHF | TGTGCCAGCAGCGACGTCCTTGGTTCACCCCTCCACTTT | - | TRBJ1-6 | TRBV14 | -
CASSVDRGPYNEQFF | TGTGCCAGCAGCGTAGACAGGGGGCCCTACAATGAGCAGTTCTTC | once | TRBJ2-1 | TRBV7-3 | TRBD1
CASSYLGFPGEQYF | TGTGCCAGCAGTTACTTGGGTTTTCCGGGTGAGCAGTACTTC | - | TRBJ2-7 | TRBV6-5 | -
CASSEFGSLNTEAFF | TGTGCCAGCAGTGAATTTGGGAGCTTGAACACTGAAGCTTTCTTT | few | TRBJ1-1 | TRBV6-1 | -
CASSLRGAGYEQYF | TGTGCCAGCAGTTTAAGGGGCGCGGGCTACGAGCAGTACTTC | - | TRBJ2-7 | TRBV27 | -
CASSQDAGGADTQYF | TGCGCCAGCAGCCAAGATGCGGGAGGAGCCGATACGCAGTATTTT | - | TRBJ2-3 | TRBV4-3 | TRBD2
CASSLWTSGSYEQYF | TGTGCCAGCAGTTTATGGACTAGCGGATCCTACGAGCAGTACTTC | - | TRBJ2-7 | TRBV28 | TRBD2
CASSRQRGGAYEQYF | TGTGCCAGCAGCCGTCAGCGGGGGGGGGCATACGAGCAGTACTTC | - | TRBJ2-7 | TRBV11-1 | TRBD2
CASSLSHYEQYF | TGTGCCAGCAGCTTGAGTCACTACGAGCAGTACTTC | - | TRBJ2-7 | TRBV7-9 | -
CSVERAGYEQYF | TGCAGCGTCGAGCGGGCCGGGTACGAGCAGTACTTC | once | TRBJ2-7 | TRBV29-1 | -
CASSQDRGVGNTIYF | TGCGCCAGCAGCCAAGACAGGGGGGTTGGAAACACCATATATTTT | few | TRBJ1-3 | TRBV4-3 | TRBD1
CASSQAPVGTGTGELFF | TGCGCCAGCAGCCAAGCTCCCGTGGGGACGGGCACCGGGGAGCTGTTTTTT | - | TRBJ2-2 | TRBV4-3 | -
CASSLEGNPITYEQYF | TGTGCCAGCAGCTTAGAGGGAAACCCTATCACCTACGAGCAGTACTTC | - | TRBJ2-7 | TRBV7-8 | -
CASRGGQSQQFF | TGTGCCAGTAGGGGAGGACAGTCGCAGCAGTTCTTC | - | TRBJ2-1 | TRBV19 | -
CASSFGQEITGELFF | TGTGCCAGCAGCTTCGGACAGGAAATCACCGGGGAGCTGTTTTTT | - | TRBJ2-2 | TRBV5-5 | TRBD1
CASSLSSGRNTGELFF | TGCGCCAGCAGCTTATCTAGCGGGAGGAACACCGGGGAGCTGTTTTTT | - | TRBJ2-2 | TRBV5-1 | TRBD2
CASSLGTGGEQYF | TGTGCCAGCAGCCTCGGGACAGGGGGTGAGCAGTACTTC | few | TRBJ2-7 | TRBV7-9 | TRBD1
CASRTSDNEQFF | TGCGCCAGCAGGACTAGTGACAATGAGCAGTTCTTC | - | TRBJ2-1 | TRBV23-1 | -
CASSRSDSLETQYF | TGTGCCAGCAGCCGATCGGACAGTTTGGAGACCCAGTACTTC | - | TRBJ2-5 | TRBV7-8 | -